The rows below give T cell receptor beta chains drawn from one sample of a study of T cell responses to AZD1222 COVID-19 vaccine. Only in-frame clones appear in the TCRdb table, and some are missing; sequencing was by immunoSEQ multiplex PCR. The sample includes around 110,000 clones, about 90% of them seen just once. Sequenced here: peripheral blood, sampled on day 0 of AZD1222 vaccination. These receptors all stem from an adult in good health. Each CDR3 is given with its conserved first and last residue. The order of the fields is J gene, D gene, V gene, clone size, CDR3 protein, CDR3 DNA. A D gene is named only where the DNA matches it firmly. Clone size appears in some rows only: once, few, many, or a class for an expanded clone.

J gene: TRBJ1-2
D gene: .
V gene: TRBV6-5
clone size: .
CDR3 protein: CASRSTDYGYTF
CDR3 DNA: TGTGCCAGCAGGTCCACGGACTATGGCTACACCTTC

J gene: TRBJ1-2
D gene: .
V gene: TRBV7-2
clone size: .
CDR3 protein: CASSLTTNYGYTF
CDR3 DNA: TGTGCCAGCAGCTTAACCACTAACTATGGCTACACCTTC

J gene: TRBJ1-4
D gene: TRBD1
V gene: TRBV19
clone size: once
CDR3 protein: CASGRGRSEKLFF
CDR3 DNA: TGTGCCAGTGGTAGGGGGCGATCTGAAAAACTGTTTTTT

J gene: TRBJ1-3
D gene: .
V gene: TRBV21-1
clone size: .
CDR3 protein: CASTIEGEAGNTIYF
CDR3 DNA: TGTGCCAGCACCATCGAGGGAGAAGCTGGAAACACCATATATTTT

J gene: TRBJ1-1
D gene: .
V gene: TRBV12-5
clone size: .
CDR3 protein: CASRRRNTEAFF
CDR3 DNA: TGTGCTAGTCGACGGCGGAACACTGAAGCTTTCTTT

J gene: TRBJ2-1
D gene: TRBD2
V gene: TRBV27
clone size: .
CDR3 protein: CASSSPRDYLSYNEQFF
CDR3 DNA: TGTGCCAGCAGTTCCCCAAGGGACTACCTCTCCTACAATGAGCAGTTCTTC

J gene: TRBJ1-1
D gene: .
V gene: TRBV7-9
clone size: .
CDR3 protein: CASSPRGETEAFF
CDR3 DNA: TGTGCCAGCAGCCCCAGGGGTGAAACTGAAGCTTTCTTT

J gene: TRBJ2-5
D gene: TRBD1
V gene: TRBV7-3
clone size: .
CDR3 protein: CASSRGDRKETQYF
CDR3 DNA: TGTGCCAGCAGCCGTGGGGACAGGAAAGAGACCCAGTACTTC

J gene: TRBJ1-2
D gene: .
V gene: TRBV5-1
clone size: few
CDR3 protein: CASSPGTFYGYTF
CDR3 DNA: TGCGCCAGCAGTCCCGGGACCTTCTATGGCTACACCTTC

J gene: TRBJ1-1
D gene: .
V gene: TRBV7-9
clone size: .
CDR3 protein: CASSLSGTMNTEAFF
CDR3 DNA: TGTGCCAGCAGCCTGTCCGGGACAATGAACACTGAAGCTTTCTTT

J gene: TRBJ1-1
D gene: .
V gene: TRBV6-2/TRBV6-3
clone size: .
CDR3 protein: CASSYQGLNTEAFF
CDR3 DNA: TGTGCCAGCAGTTACCAGGGGTTGAACACTGAAGCTTTCTTT

J gene: TRBJ2-7
D gene: TRBD2
V gene: TRBV6-5
clone size: .
CDR3 protein: CASTGGRYEQYF
CDR3 DNA: TGTGCCAGCACGGGGGGGAGGTACGAGCAGTACTTC

J gene: TRBJ2-2
D gene: .
V gene: TRBV5-1
clone size: few
CDR3 protein: CASSPPDWSGELFF
CDR3 DNA: TGCGCCAGCAGCCCTCCCGACTGGAGCGGGGAGCTGTTTTTT

J gene: TRBJ2-1
D gene: TRBD1
V gene: TRBV11-3
clone size: .
CDR3 protein: CASRKNAGTGVNEQFF
CDR3 DNA: TGTGCCAGCAGAAAAAATGCCGGGACAGGGGTCAATGAGCAGTTCTTC

J gene: TRBJ2-1
D gene: .
V gene: TRBV7-8
clone size: .
CDR3 protein: CASSPYQRESYNEQFF
CDR3 DNA: TGTGCCAGCAGCCCCTATCAGCGAGAGTCCTACAATGAGCAGTTCTTC

J gene: TRBJ2-3
D gene: .
V gene: TRBV29-1
clone size: once
CDR3 protein: CSADWGSTDTQYF
CDR3 DNA: TGCAGCGCCGACTGGGGCAGCACAGATACGCAGTATTTT

J gene: TRBJ1-1
D gene: TRBD1
V gene: TRBV18
clone size: .
CDR3 protein: CASSLLSERTGATEAFF
CDR3 DNA: TGTGCCAGCTCACTACTCTCAGAGAGGACAGGGGCCACTGAAGCTTTCTTT

J gene: TRBJ2-1
D gene: TRBD2
V gene: TRBV15
clone size: .
CDR3 protein: CATSRDPPSGRDEQFF
CDR3 DNA: TGTGCCACCAGCAGAGATCCACCTAGCGGGAGGGATGAGCAGTTCTTC

J gene: TRBJ2-3
D gene: TRBD2
V gene: TRBV7-6
clone size: .
CDR3 protein: CASSPRTSGITDTQYF
CDR3 DNA: TGTGCCAGCAGCCCCAGGACTAGCGGCATCACAGATACGCAGTATTTT

J gene: TRBJ1-3
D gene: TRBD1
V gene: TRBV7-2
clone size: .
CDR3 protein: CASGDRGRGNTIYF
CDR3 DNA: TGTGCCAGCGGGGACAGGGGGCGAGGAAACACCATATATTTT

J gene: TRBJ1-1
D gene: .
V gene: TRBV5-1
clone size: .
CDR3 protein: CASSRNRDGTEAFF
CDR3 DNA: TGCGCCAGCAGCCGGAACCGGGACGGCACTGAAGCTTTCTTT

J gene: TRBJ1-5
D gene: .
V gene: TRBV30
clone size: .
CDR3 protein: CAWTQGRGNQPQHF
CDR3 DNA: TGTGCCTGGACCCAGGGAAGGGGCAATCAGCCCCAGCATTTT

J gene: TRBJ2-1
D gene: .
V gene: TRBV3-1/TRBV3-2
clone size: .
CDR3 protein: CASRPGLSPNEQFF
CDR3 DNA: TGTGCCAGCAGACCGGGACTGTCCCCCAATGAGCAGTTCTTC

J gene: TRBJ1-6
D gene: .
V gene: TRBV7-9
clone size: .
CDR3 protein: CASSNDKTRSPLHF
CDR3 DNA: TGTGCCAGCAGCAATGACAAGACGAGATCACCCCTCCACTTT

J gene: TRBJ2-7
D gene: TRBD1
V gene: TRBV6-5
clone size: .
CDR3 protein: CASSYSTGQNYEQYF
CDR3 DNA: TGTGCCAGCAGTTACTCCACGGGACAGAACTACGAGCAGTACTTC

J gene: TRBJ1-1
D gene: .
V gene: TRBV6-1
clone size: .
CDR3 protein: CASSEPGSTEAFF
CDR3 DNA: TGTGCCAGCAGTGAACCGGGGAGCACTGAAGCTTTCTTT

J gene: TRBJ1-5
D gene: .
V gene: TRBV6-1
clone size: .
CDR3 protein: CASSVVWGQGHQPQHF
CDR3 DNA: TGTGCCAGCAGTGTGGTGTGGGGGCAGGGCCATCAGCCCCAGCATTTT

J gene: TRBJ2-2
D gene: .
V gene: TRBV5-4
clone size: once
CDR3 protein: CASSETGGVPGELFF
CDR3 DNA: TGTGCCAGCAGCGAAACAGGAGGGGTCCCCGGGGAGCTGTTTTTT

J gene: TRBJ2-7
D gene: .
V gene: TRBV14
clone size: .
CDR3 protein: CASSQLTRSYEQYF
CDR3 DNA: TGTGCCAGCAGCCAATTGACACGTTCCTACGAGCAGTACTTC

J gene: TRBJ1-2
D gene: .
V gene: TRBV15
clone size: .
CDR3 protein: CATSSDRGSNYGYTF
CDR3 DNA: TGTGCCACCAGCTCAGATAGGGGCAGCAACTATGGCTACACCTTC

J gene: TRBJ2-1
D gene: .
V gene: TRBV7-2
clone size: .
CDR3 protein: CASSLERYEQFF
CDR3 DNA: TGTGCCAGCAGCTTAGAGAGGTATGAGCAGTTCTTC

J gene: TRBJ2-2
D gene: .
V gene: TRBV28
clone size: .
CDR3 protein: CASISPHGELFF
CDR3 DNA: TGTGCCAGCATATCACCCCACGGGGAGCTGTTTTTT

J gene: TRBJ1-2
D gene: TRBD1
V gene: TRBV3-1/TRBV3-2
clone size: .
CDR3 protein: CASSQRQGSGYTF
CDR3 DNA: TGTGCCAGCAGCCAGAGACAGGGGTCCGGCTACACCTTC